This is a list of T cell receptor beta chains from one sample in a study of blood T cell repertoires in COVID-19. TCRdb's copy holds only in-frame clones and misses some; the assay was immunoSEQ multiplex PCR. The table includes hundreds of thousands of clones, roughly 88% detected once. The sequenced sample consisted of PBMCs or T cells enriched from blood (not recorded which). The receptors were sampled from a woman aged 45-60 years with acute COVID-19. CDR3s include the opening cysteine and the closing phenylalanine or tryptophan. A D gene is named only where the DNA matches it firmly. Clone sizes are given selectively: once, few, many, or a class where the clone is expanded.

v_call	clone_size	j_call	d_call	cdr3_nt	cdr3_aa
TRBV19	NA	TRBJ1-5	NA	TGTGCCAGTAGTATAGTCCTTCGGGGAAATCAGCCCCAGCATTTT	CASSIVLRGNQPQHF
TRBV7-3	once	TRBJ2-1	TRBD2	TGTGCCAGCAGCTTAAAAGGGACTAGCGGGGACAATGAGCAGTTCTTC	CASSLKGTSGDNEQFF
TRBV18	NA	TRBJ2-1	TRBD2	TGTGCCAGCTCACCCTGGGAGTTAGCGGGGCACAATGAGCAGTTCTTC	CASSPWELAGHNEQFF
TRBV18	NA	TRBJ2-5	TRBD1	TGTGCCAGCTCACGACTCGGGACAGGGGGCGTTGGGGAGACCCAGTACTTC	CASSRLGTGGVGETQYF
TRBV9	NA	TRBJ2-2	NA	TGTGCCAGCAGCATATCTTCCGGGGAGCTGTTTTTT	CASSISSGELFF
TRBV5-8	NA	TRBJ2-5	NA	TGTGCCAGCAGCTTGGGGCGGGCTAGCGAGCAAGAGACCCAGTACTTC	CASSLGRASEQETQYF
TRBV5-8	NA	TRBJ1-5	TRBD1	TGTGCCAGCAGCCGGACAGGGTTTCAGCCCCAGCATTTT	CASSRTGFQPQHF
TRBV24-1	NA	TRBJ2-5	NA	TGTGCCACCAGTGCCCATTCGGGGGACAGCCAAGAGACCCAGTACTTC	CATSAHSGDSQETQYF
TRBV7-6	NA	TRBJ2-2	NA	TGTGCCAGCAGCAAGAAACCTACGCCGGGACTGAACACCGGGGAGCTGTTTTTT	CASSKKPTPGLNTGELFF
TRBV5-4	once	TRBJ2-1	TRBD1	TGTGCCAGCAGCTACCCCTCGGGACAGGGCAGGGATGAGCAGTTCTTC	CASSYPSGQGRDEQFF
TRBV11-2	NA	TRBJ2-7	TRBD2	TGTGCCAGCAGCCAATCTAGCGGTGCCTACGAGCAGTACTTC	CASSQSSGAYEQYF
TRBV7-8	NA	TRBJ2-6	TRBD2	TGTGCCAGCAGCCGGCGGGGGAACTTCTTCCCCTCTGGGGCCAACGTCCTGACTTTC	CASSRRGNFFPSGANVLTF
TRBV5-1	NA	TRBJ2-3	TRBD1	TGCGCCAGCAGCCTAGATCCGGGACAGGGGTCAGATACGCAGTATTTT	CASSLDPGQGSDTQYF
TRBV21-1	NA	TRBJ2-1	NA	TGTGCCAGCAGCGTAGAGTACAATGAGCAGTTCTTC	CASSVEYNEQFF
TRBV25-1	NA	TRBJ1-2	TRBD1	TGTGCCAGCAGTGAATATACCAGGGGGCAAGGCTACACCTTC	CASSEYTRGQGYTF
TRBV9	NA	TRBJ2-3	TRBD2	TGTGCCAGCAGCGTAGGGGGCGGGGGGGATACGCAGTATTTT	CASSVGGGGDTQYF
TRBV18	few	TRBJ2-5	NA	TGTGCCAGCTCACCATTACCGAATGGAGGGCGGGCCGGATTAAAGACCCAGTACTTC	CASSPLPNGGRAGLKTQYF
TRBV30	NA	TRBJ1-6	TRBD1	TGTGCCTGGAGTGGGGGGACAGGGGGAAGGAATTCACCCCTCCACTTT	CAWSGGTGGRNSPLHF
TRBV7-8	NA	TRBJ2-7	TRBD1	TGTGCCAGCAGCTCGGGACAGGGGGCGCCCCACGAGCAGTACTTC	CASSSGQGAPHEQYF
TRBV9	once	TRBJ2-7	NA	TGTGCCAGCAGCGTAGCCTCCGGCGATGGAGGGGCTCGGGAGCAGTACTTC	CASSVASGDGGAREQYF
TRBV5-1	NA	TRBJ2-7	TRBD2	TGCGCCAGCAGCTTGGCCGGGACTAGCGGGGCCGAGCAGTACTTC	CASSLAGTSGAEQYF
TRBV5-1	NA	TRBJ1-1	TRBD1	TGCGCCAGCAGCCTAAGACAGGGATTTAAAGAATCGGCTTTCTTT	CASSLRQGFKESAFF
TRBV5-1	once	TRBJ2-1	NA	TGCGCCAGCAGCTTGGATTTCGGTGAGCAGTTCTTC	CASSLDFGEQFF
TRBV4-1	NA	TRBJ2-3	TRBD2	TGCGCCAGCAGCCAGGGCCCGGGAGGAACAGATACGCAGTATTTT	CASSQGPGGTDTQYF
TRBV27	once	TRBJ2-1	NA	TGTGCCAGCAGTTTACAGGGCCCTAACAATGAGCAGTTCTTC	CASSLQGPNNEQFF
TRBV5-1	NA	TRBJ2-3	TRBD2	TGCGCCAGCATTCCCGTAGCGGGAGTGGCAGATACGCAGTATTTT	CASIPVAGVADTQYF
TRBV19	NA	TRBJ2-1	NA	TGTGCCAGTACCAGGTCCGGTTACAATGAGCAGTTCTTC	CASTRSGYNEQFF
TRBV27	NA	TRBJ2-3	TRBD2	TGTGCCAGCAGTCCTGCTAGCGGGAGGAGCACAGATACGCAGTATTTT	CASSPASGRSTDTQYF
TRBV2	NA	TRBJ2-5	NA	TGTGCCAGCAGTGAGTGGGGCTTAAGCCAAGAGACCCAGTACTTC	CASSEWGLSQETQYF
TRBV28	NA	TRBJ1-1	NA	TGTGCCAGCACAAGCTTTAGGGGGAGAGACACTGAAGCTTTCTTT	CASTSFRGRDTEAFF
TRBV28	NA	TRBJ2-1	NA	TGTGCCAGCAGTTCCGCGGAAAGGTATGAGCAGTTCTTC	CASSSAERYEQFF
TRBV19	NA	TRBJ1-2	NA	TGTGCCAGTAGCCCCCCGCAGGGTCTTCTTGGCTACACCTTC	CASSPPQGLLGYTF
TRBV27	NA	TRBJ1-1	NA	TGTGCCAGCAGTTTGATAGGGGGGAACACTGAAGCTTTCTTT	CASSLIGGNTEAFF
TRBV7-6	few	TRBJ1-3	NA	TGTGCCAGCAGCTCTCAACAGGGAGTCAGTGGAAACACCATATATTTT	CASSSQQGVSGNTIYF
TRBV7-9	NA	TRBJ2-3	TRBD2	TGTGCCAGCAGCTTAAGCGGGAGTACAGATACGCAGTATTTT	CASSLSGSTDTQYF
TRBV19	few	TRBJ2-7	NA	TGTGCCAGTAGTATAGGGACAGCCTACTACGAGCAGTACTTC	CASSIGTAYYEQYF
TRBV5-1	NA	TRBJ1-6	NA	TGCGCCAGCAGCTTGGAACACTATAATTCACCCCTCCACTTT	CASSLEHYNSPLHF
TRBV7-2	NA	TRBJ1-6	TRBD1	TGTGCCAGCAGCTCAACAACCTACAGGGGTTTAGTGTCTACTTCACCCCTCCACTTT	CASSSTTYRGLVSTSPLHF
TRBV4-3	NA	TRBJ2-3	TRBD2	TGCGCCAGCGGGCCCGGGACTAGCGGGAGTACAGATACGCAGTATTTT	CASGPGTSGSTDTQYF
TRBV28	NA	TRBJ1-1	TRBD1	TGTGCCAGCATCGCCGGGACAGGGGTTACTGAAGCTTTCTTT	CASIAGTGVTEAFF
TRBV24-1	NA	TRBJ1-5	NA	TGTGCCACCAGTGAAAACAGTCCTAGCAATCAGCCCCAGCATTTT	CATSENSPSNQPQHF